The entry that follows covers one T cell receptor (beta chain) sequence. The sample is drawn from a study of human T cells and chemical hapten exposure. TCRdb re-analysed the RACE reads in MiXCR, keeping a single row per CDR3 protein. The profile shows some 84,000 distinct CDR3 sequences, 10% to 13% of them singletons. Time point specified: patch test 3, about 24 weeks after DPC sensitization. Treatment here: therapeutic diphenylcyclopropenone sensitization with weekly scalp DPC. Sequencing started from total RNA isolated from unfractionated whole blood. The junction had 8 bases not matched to a gene; V was cut back by 6 bases and J by 2 bases. The CDR3 runs to 17 residues. Germline assignment: CDR1 DFQATT and CDR2 SNEGSKA (reference sequence).

The source was whole blood, collected in connection with sensitization to the hapten diphenylcyclopropenone (DPC). This TCR was recovered from a woman between 45 and 60 years old with alopecia areata. Some clones in this sample may be carry-over from other donors' samples. The chain has TRBV20-1 and TRBJ2-3; 16 bases align to TRBD2. The CDR3: CSATGTSGRAFTDTQYF. In DNA, the CDR3 is TGCAGTGCAACCGGGACTAGCGGGAGGGCCTTCACAGATACGCAGTATTTT.